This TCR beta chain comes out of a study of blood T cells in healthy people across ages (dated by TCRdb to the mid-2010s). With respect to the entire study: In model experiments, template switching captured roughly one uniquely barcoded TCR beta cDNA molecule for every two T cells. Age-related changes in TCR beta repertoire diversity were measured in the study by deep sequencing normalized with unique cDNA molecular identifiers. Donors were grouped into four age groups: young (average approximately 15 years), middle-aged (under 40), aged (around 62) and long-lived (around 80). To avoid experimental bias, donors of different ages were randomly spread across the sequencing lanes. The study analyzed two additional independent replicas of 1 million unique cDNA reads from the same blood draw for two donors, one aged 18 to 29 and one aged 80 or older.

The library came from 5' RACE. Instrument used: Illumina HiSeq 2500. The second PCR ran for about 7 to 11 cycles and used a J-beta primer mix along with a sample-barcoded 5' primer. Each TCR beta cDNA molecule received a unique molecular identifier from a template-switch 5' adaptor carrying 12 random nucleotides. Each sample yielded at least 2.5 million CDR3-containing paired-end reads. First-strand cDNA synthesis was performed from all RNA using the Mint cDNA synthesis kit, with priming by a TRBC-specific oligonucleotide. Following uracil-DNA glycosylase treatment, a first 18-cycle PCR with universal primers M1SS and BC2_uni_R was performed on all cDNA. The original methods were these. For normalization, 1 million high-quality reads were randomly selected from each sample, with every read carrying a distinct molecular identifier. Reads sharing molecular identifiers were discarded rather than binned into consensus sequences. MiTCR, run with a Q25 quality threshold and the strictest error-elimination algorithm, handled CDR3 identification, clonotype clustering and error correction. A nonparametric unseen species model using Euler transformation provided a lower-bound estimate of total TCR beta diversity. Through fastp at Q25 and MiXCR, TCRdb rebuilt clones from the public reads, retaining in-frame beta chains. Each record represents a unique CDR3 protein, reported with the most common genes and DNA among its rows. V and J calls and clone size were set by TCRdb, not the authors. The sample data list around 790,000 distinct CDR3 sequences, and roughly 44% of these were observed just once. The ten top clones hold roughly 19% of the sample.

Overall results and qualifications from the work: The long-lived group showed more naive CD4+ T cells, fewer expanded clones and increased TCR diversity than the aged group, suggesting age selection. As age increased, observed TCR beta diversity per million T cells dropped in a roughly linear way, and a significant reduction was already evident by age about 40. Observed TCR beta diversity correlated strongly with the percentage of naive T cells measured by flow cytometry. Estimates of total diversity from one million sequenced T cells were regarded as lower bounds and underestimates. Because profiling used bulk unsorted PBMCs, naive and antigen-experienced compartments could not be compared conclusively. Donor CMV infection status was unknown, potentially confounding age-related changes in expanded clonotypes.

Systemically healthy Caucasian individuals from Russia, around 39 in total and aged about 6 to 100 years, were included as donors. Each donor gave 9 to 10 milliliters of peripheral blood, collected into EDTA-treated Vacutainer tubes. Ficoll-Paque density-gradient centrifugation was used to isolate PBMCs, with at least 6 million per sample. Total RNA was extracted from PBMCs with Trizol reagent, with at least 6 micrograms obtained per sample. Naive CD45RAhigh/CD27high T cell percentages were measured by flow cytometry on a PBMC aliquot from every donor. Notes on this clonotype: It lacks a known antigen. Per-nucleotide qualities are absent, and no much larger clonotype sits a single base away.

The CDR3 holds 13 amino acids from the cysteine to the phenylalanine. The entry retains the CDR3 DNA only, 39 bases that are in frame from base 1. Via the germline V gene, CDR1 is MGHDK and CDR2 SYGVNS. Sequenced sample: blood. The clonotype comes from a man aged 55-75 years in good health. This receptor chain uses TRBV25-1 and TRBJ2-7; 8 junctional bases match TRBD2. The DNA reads TGTGCTTCCGCCCGGGGGGGGACCTACGAGCAGTACTTC. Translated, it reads CASARGGTYEQYF.